The clone carrying this T cell receptor beta chain was seen repeatedly, ten times or more. These data are taken from a study of blood T cells in healthy people across ages. For the second PCR, which ran for about 6 to 12 cycles, a sample-barcoded 5' primer and a J-beta primer mix were used. MiXCR, run by TCRdb on the 5' RACE reads, gives a single entry per CDR3 protein. The sample has a few hundred thousand distinct CDR3 sequences; about 27% are singletons. The sample was also linked to a second study, of T cells of mothers and their children.

The sequenced sample was blood. The TCR sequence derives from a boy aged 2 to 9 in good health.

This chain's CDR3 is CSARPRGLADTDTQYF. The CDR3 DNA sequence: TGCAGTGCTAGACCACGCGGACTAGCGGACACAGATACGCAGTATTTT. The chain is built from TRBV20-1 and TRBJ2-3; TRBD2 agrees at 10 bases. CDR3 length: 16 residues. Germline V gene lookup returns CDR1 DFQATT and CDR2 SNEGSKA (reference sequence). Trimming at V came to 2 bases and at J to 2 bases, leaving 7 bases not matched to a gene.